This TCR beta chain came from a study of blood T cell repertoires in COVID-19. In the original workflow: How many nucleated cells were present was estimated from reference gene primer amplification. The protocol was immunoSEQ multiplex PCR, while the TCRdb copy is restricted to in-frame clones and leaves out a portion. V, J and clone size reflect that table, while D and trimming were determined from the DNA. This table has 200,000 to 250,000 clones, 70% to 85% appearing once. V was cut by 5 bases and J by 1 base, with 8 bases left in between. Germline CDR1 reads SGHTA; CDR2 reads FQGTGA. The CDR3 contains 13 residues.

The chain links TRBV7-3 to TRBJ1-1; D unresolved. This TCR derives from a woman in her sixties or seventies who had recovered from COVID-19. The specimen was PBMCs or T cells enriched from blood (not recorded which). The CDR3 region is CASSRERNTEAFF. Here the CDR3 DNA reads TGTGCCAGCAGCCGAGAGAGGAACACTGAAGCTTTCTTT. Supplemented by reference TRBV7-3 and TRBJ1-1, the full variable domain reads GAGVSQTPSNKVTEKGKYVELRCDPISGHTALYWYRQSLGQGPEFLIYFQGTGAADDSGLPNDRFFAVRPEGSVSTLKIQRTERGDSAVYLCASSRERNTEAFFGQGTRLTVV.